This TCR beta chain was recovered during a study of T cells in Graves' hyperthyroidism and ophthalmopathy. A sample of blood taken at first hyperthyroidism diagnosis preceded any ophthalmopathy symptoms. PBMCs came from less than 11 ml fresh peripheral blood. This clonotype showed up just a few times. The antigen is not known. Germline CDR1 and CDR2: SGHRS and YFSETQ. The CDR3 sequence is 16 residues long. V gave up 0 bases and J gave up 0 bases, with 12 bases separating them. Study-wide results and limits: The model predicted ophthalmopathy a median around 6.5 months before onset.

Using RNA transcripts as the source, TCR beta CDR3 regions were amplified. The TCR CDR3 was amplified in a first-round RT-PCR using the HTBI primer set. TCRdb re-analysed the multiplex PCR reads in MiXCR, keeping a single row per CDR3 protein. The sample contains about 770,000 distinct CDR3 sequences, approximately 18% of which appear only once. The gene calls are TRBV5-1 and TRBJ1-1; D not resolved. Sequenced sample: blood. This TCR was recovered from a woman between 50 and 59 years old with Graves' hyperthyroidism that later progressed to Graves' ophthalmopathy. The CDR3 DNA reads TGCGCCAGCAGCTTGGTGGGTGACTACATGAACACTGAAGCTTTCTTT. It encodes CASSLVGDYMNTEAFF. The whole variable domain, remainder taken from reference TRBV5-1 and TRBJ1-1, is KAGVTQTPRYLIKTRGQQVTLSCSPISGHRSVSWYQQTPGQGLQFLFEYFSETQRNKGNFPGRFSGRQFSNSRSEMNVSTLELGDSALYLCASSLVGDYMNTEAFFGQGTRLTVV.